These 23 T cell receptor beta chains were sequenced from one sample in a study of blood T cell repertoires in COVID-19. The repertoire was sequenced with immunoSEQ multiplex PCR; TCRdb's copy has only in-frame clones and lacks some. The sample yields about 14,000 clones, approximately 90% seen once. Material for sequencing was peripheral blood. These receptors were obtained from a man aged 50-60 years with active COVID-19.

The sample holds a few counts of this clone. V and J are TRBV28 and TRBJ1-4; D not resolved. Trimming removed 7 bases from V and 0 bases from J, with 27 bases in between. The CDR3 runs 20 residues. Germline CDR1 MDHEN, CDR2 SYDVKM. The CDR3 protein is CASNKNPSLHQTATNEKLFF. In DNA, the CDR3 is TGTGCCAGCAATAAAAACCCGAGTCTTCATCAGACTGCAACTAATGAAAAACTGTTTTTT.

The V gene is TRBV29-1, the J gene TRBJ2-1; no firm D call. The CDR3 totals 12 residues. Trimming cost V 5 bases and J 0 bases, with 5 bases left between them. Germline-derived CDR1 and CDR2 are SQVTM and ANQGSEA. The CDR3 protein is CSVSSSYNEQFF. The CDR3, as DNA: TGCAGCGTTTCCAGCTCCTACAATGAGCAGTTCTTC.

The chain recombines TRBV7-2 with TRBJ2-1, with D hard to call. V was shortened by 0 bases and J by 3 bases, with 12 bases between the two germline ends. The CDR3 is made up of 16 amino acids. In germline, CDR1 is SGHTA, CDR2 FQGNSA. The CDR3 region is CASSLAIYTGYNEQFF. The CDR3 DNA is TGTGCCAGCAGCTTAGCAATATATACCGGCTACAATGAGCAGTTCTTC.

This chain uses TRBV24-1 with TRBJ2-1; perhaps TRBD2 as D (6 bases). This CDR3 is built from 15 residues. Germline V CDR1 and CDR2: KGHDR, SFDVKD. The V gene lost 2 bases and the J gene lost 8 bases, with 15 bases spanning the gap. The CDR3 bases are TGTGCCACCAGTGATTCCCGGGACTCATCCTATGAGCAGTTCTTC. Protein sequence: CATSDSRDSSYEQFF.

The chain is built from TRBV10-3 and TRBJ1-2; the D gene is possibly TRBD1 (5 bases). Trimming pared 4 bases from V and 2 bases from J, leaving 8 bases between. Germline CDR1 is ENHRY and CDR2 is SYGVKD. CDR3 length: 13 amino acids. The chain's CDR3 is CAISAAGNYGYTF. The DNA for the CDR3 is TGTGCCATCAGTGCTGCAGGGAACTATGGCTACACCTTC.

The rearrangement joins TRBV18 to TRBJ2-7; TRBD2 aligns across 8 bases. Germline V gives CDR1 KGHSH, CDR2 LQKENI. V dropped 3 bases and J dropped 4; count of bases not matched to a gene: 8. The CDR3 is made up of 15 amino acids. The CDR3, as DNA: TGTGCCAGCTCACCTTCGGGACTAGTGCTGTACGAGCAGTACTTC. It encodes CASSPSGLVLYEQYF.

The chain carries TRBV9 and TRBJ1-5, with D unclear. The V gene's germline CDR1 is SGDLS and CDR2 YYNGEE. Trimming pared 3 bases from V and 0 bases from J, leaving 7 bases between. This CDR3 contains 14 residues. CDR3 loop: CASSAGNSNQPQHF. In nucleotides, the CDR3 is TGTGCCAGCAGCGCGGGAAATAGCAATCAGCCCCAGCATTTT.

On this clone: Other DNA sequences in this specimen translate into the identical CDR3. The chain employs TRBV7-3 and TRBJ2-1, with a weak D call TRBD2 (6 bases). Germline V CDR1 and CDR2: SGHTA, FQGTGA. The CDR3 extends over 13 amino acids. With 5 bases removed from V and 10 bases from J, the gap between germline ends came to 15 bases. CDR3 sequence: CASSPKLGGEQFF. The DNA for the CDR3 is TGTGCCAGCAGCCCTAAACTCGGAGGGGAGCAGTTCTTC.

The V and J genes are TRBV7-6 and TRBJ2-1, with 10 nucleotides matching TRBD2. Germline V gene sequence: CDR1 SGHVS, CDR2 FNYEAQ. The CDR3 totals 16 residues. V trimming: 1 base; J trimming: 9 bases; junction bases outside the gene matches: 9. This CDR3 reads CASSLGLAGESGEQFF. CDR3 nucleotide sequence: TGTGCCAGCAGCTTAGGGCTAGCGGGAGAAAGCGGTGAGCAGTTCTTC. Full variable domain (rest looked up from reference TRBV7-6 and TRBJ2-1): GAGVSQSPRYKVTKRGQDVALRCDPISGHVSLYWYRQALGQGPEFLTYFNYEAQQDKSGLPNDRFSAERPEGSISTLTIQRTEQRDSAMYRCASSLGLAGESGEQFFGPGTRLTVL.

The chain combines TRBV19 with TRBJ2-2; D may be TRBD2 (6 bases). The CDR3 loop spans 15 amino acids. V lost 6 bases and J 3 bases, leaving 14 bases between the germline ends. Germline CDR1 reads LNHDA; CDR2 reads SQIVND (reference sequence). In nucleotides, the CDR3 is TGTGCCAGTAGCGGAGGGACGGACCACACCGGGGAGCTGTTTTTT. It specifies CASSGGTDHTGELFF.

V usage is TRBV24-1 and J usage is TRBJ2-2; 7 nucleotides match TRBD1. The CDR3 is made up of 17 amino acids. The germline V gene encodes CDR1 KGHDR and CDR2 SFDVKD. V shed 4 bases and J 3 bases; nucleotides not matched to a gene: 10. The CDR3 here is CATSDPTGSKDTGELFF. The DNA for the CDR3 is TGTGCCACCAGTGACCCGACAGGGTCGAAGGACACCGGGGAGCTGTTTTTT.

CDR3 sequence: CASSSLSGRLDQPQHF. The DNA for the CDR3 is TGTGCCAGCAGTTCCCTCTCGGGTAGGCTGGATCAGCCCCAGCATTTT. The V and J genes are TRBV27 and TRBJ1-5; D remains ambiguous. The CDR3 sequence is 16 residues long. V was trimmed by 4 bases and J by 5 bases, leaving 18 bases between them. Germline lookup yields CDR1 MNHEY and CDR2 SMNVEV (reference sequence).

The chain joins TRBV5-6 to TRBJ1-1; 10 bases are a match to TRBD1. The germline V gene has CDR1 SGHDT and CDR2 YYEEEE. The CDR3 covers 17 residues. J was trimmed by 4 bases and V by 4 bases; bases with no gene match: 13. The CDR3 DNA follows: TGTGCCAGCAGCAGCTCCGGGACAGGGGTATTGAGCACTGAAGCTTTCTTT. Translation gives CASSSSGTGVLSTEAFF.

The chain recombines TRBV7-6 with TRBJ1-6; 9 bases match TRBD1. Trimming cost V 0 bases and J 6 bases; bases outside gene matches: 12. The CDR3 spans 19 residues. Per the germline V gene, CDR1 is SGHVS and CDR2 is FNYEAQ. Here the CDR3 DNA reads TGTGCCAGCAGCTTAGCGAAACCCGGGGACAGGGCCTTTAATTCACCCCTCCACTTT. It yields the protein CASSLAKPGDRAFNSPLHF.

This chain uses TRBV9 with TRBJ2-1, with 12 bases fitting TRBD2. Germline V gene sequence: CDR1 SGDLS, CDR2 YYNGEE. V was clipped by 0 bases and J by 6 bases; unmatched bases: 1. The CDR3 length is 15 residues. The CDR3: CASSVGLAGANEQFF. DNA of the CDR3: TGTGCCAGCAGCGTAGGACTAGCGGGAGCCAATGAGCAGTTCTTC.

The rearrangement links TRBV30 to TRBJ2-7, with 7 bases identical to TRBD1. The V and J ends lost 4 bases and 2 bases, in that order; junction bases with no gene match: 8. CDR3 length equals 14 residues. Germline values: CDR1 GTSNPN, CDR2 SVGIG (reference sequence). CDR3 sequence: CAWMSRGRPYEQYF. The CDR3 region has the DNA TGTGCCTGGATGTCAAGGGGGCGCCCCTACGAGCAGTACTTC.

The chain couples TRBV28 to TRBJ2-2, with 9 bases aligning to TRBD1. Germline V gives CDR1 MDHEN, CDR2 SYDVKM. The V gene end was trimmed by 6 bases and the J gene end by 4 bases; junction bases not matched to a gene: 15. CDR3 length: 18 residues. Here the CDR3 DNA reads TGTGCCAGCAGCCGGGACAGGGTTTTTACGCGCAGCACCGGGGAGCTGTTTTTT. This gives the protein CASSRDRVFTRSTGELFF.

The V call is TRBV2, the J call TRBJ2-7; weak D call: TRBD2 (6 bases). Per the germline V gene, CDR1 is SNHLY and CDR2 is FYNNEI. The V gene lost 7 bases and the J gene lost 0 bases, with 7 bases spanning the gap. The CDR3 contains 12 residues. In nucleotides, the CDR3 is TGTGCCAGCATGGGACTCTCCTACGAGCAGTACTTC. Translating it yields CASMGLSYEQYF. Filled out from reference TRBV2 and TRBJ2-7, the complete variable domain reads EPEVTQTPSHQVTQMGQEVILRCVPISNHLYFYWYRQILGQKVEFLVSFYNNEISEKSEIFDDQFSVERPDGSNFTLKIRSTKLEDSAMYFCASMGLSYEQYFGPGTRLTVT.

The chain is built from TRBV4-2 and TRBJ2-1; 11 bases align to TRBD1. Germline assignment: CDR1 LGHNA and CDR2 YNFKEQ. The length of the CDR3 is 16 residues. V lost 4 bases to trimming and J lost 3 bases; unmatched junction nucleotides: 5. CDR3 bases: TGTGCCAGCAGCCCCGGACAGGGGGCATTCTACAATGAGCAGTTCTTC. Protein product: CASSPGQGAFYNEQFF.

The gene calls are TRBV12-3 or TRBV12-4 and TRBJ1-1; D not certain. The CDR3 runs 13 residues. Trimming removed 3 bases from V and 7 bases from J, with 12 bases in between. CDR3 DNA sequence: TGTGCCAGCAGTTTCTCCGCGGGCAGTGAAGCTTTCTTT. Protein product: CASSFSAGSEAFF.

This clone occurred a few times. The chain combines TRBV9 with TRBJ2-7; TRBD2 agrees at 8 bases. The germline CDR1 and CDR2 sequences are SGDLS and YYNGEE. The CDR3 extends over 15 amino acids. The V gene end was trimmed by 1 base and the J gene end by 3 bases; junction bases not matched to a gene: 6. The CDR3 loop reads CASSVTWLAGYEQYF. DNA of the CDR3: TGTGCCAGCAGCGTAACTTGGCTAGCGGGCTACGAGCAGTACTTC. The full variable domain, rest sourced from reference TRBV9 and TRBJ2-7, is DSGVTQTPKHLITATGQRVTLRCSPRSGDLSVYWYQQSLDQGLQFLIQYYNGEERAKGNILERFSAQQFPDLHSELNLSSLELGDSALYFCASSVTWLAGYEQYFGPGTRLTVT.

The V gene is TRBV4-2, the J gene TRBJ2-3; weak D call: TRBD2 (6 bases). The ends were cut back, 5 bases at V and 1 base at J, with 13 bases in the middle. The CDR3 is 15 amino acids. Germline assignment: CDR1 LGHNA and CDR2 YNFKEQ. The DNA for the CDR3 is TGTGCCAGCAGCACGGGGACTCCAGGCACAGATACGCAGTATTTT. It encodes CASSTGTPGTDTQYF.

CDR3 coding DNA: TGTGCCAGCAGAAGGACTAGCGGGAGTTCCTACGAGCAGTACTTC. Translated: CASRRTSGSSYEQYF. This chain connects TRBV6-6 to TRBJ2-7; 13 positions match TRBD2. CDR3 length equals 15 residues. The V gene end was trimmed by 6 bases and the J gene end by 1 base; junction bases not matched to a gene: 3. CDR1 is MNHNY, CDR2 SVGAGI, per germline (reference sequence).